The 8 T cell receptor beta chains given below trace back to one sample, sequenced in a study of shared clonotypes between healthy human individuals. Profiling relied on immunoSEQ multiplex PCR, and the TCRdb table lists in-frame clones only, not all of them. The sample gives more than 2 million clones, roughly 96% of which show up once; around 0.13% is in the top ten. Sequencing used naive CD4+ T cells sorted from blood. The subset: CD45RA+ positively selected. The source of these receptors is a man younger than 35 in good health.

The chain combines TRBV28 with TRBJ2-2, with TRBD2 identical over 9 bases. The germline CDR1 and CDR2 sequences are MDHEN and SYDVKM. The CDR3 has 13 residues. V trimming: 6 bases; J trimming: 7 bases; junction bases outside the gene matches: 3. The CDR3: CASRREGIGELFF. The CDR3 DNA reads as TGTGCCAGCAGGCGGGAGGGTATCGGGGAGCTGTTTTTT.

The gene calls are TRBV18 and TRBJ1-5; D is unresolved. Germline CDR1 is KGHSH and CDR2 is LQKENI. Trimming pared 1 base from V and 7 bases from J, leaving 11 bases between. The length of the CDR3 is 14 residues. The CDR3 sequence: CASSPQGFMQPQHF. The CDR3, as DNA: TGTGCCAGCTCACCACAGGGATTCATGCAGCCCCAGCATTTT.

Note on this clone: Sequence at one end of the junction differs from germline and may be a read error. In nucleotides, the CDR3 is TGTGCTAGCAGTCCCGGGACTAGCGGGAAAAATGAGCAGTTCTTC. Its translation: CASSPGTSGKNEQFF. The chain joins TRBV7-7 to TRBJ2-1; 13 bases fit TRBD2. The CDR3 spans 15 residues. The germline V gene has CDR1 SSHAT and CDR2 FNYEAQ (reference sequence).

The chain links TRBV6-6 to TRBJ1-2; no clear D gene. V shed 2 bases and J shed 3 bases, with 7 bases lying between them. This CDR3 comprises 13 residues. Germline CDR1 and CDR2: MNHNY and SVGAGI (reference sequence). Here the CDR3 reads CASSYTRDYGYTF. DNA for the CDR3: TGTGCCAGCAGTTACACCCGGGACTATGGCTACACCTTC.

The CDR3 DNA sequence: TGTGCCAGCAGAGGCAGGGGGCGCTACGAGCAGTACTTC. This gives the protein CASRGRGRYEQYF. The chain uses TRBV2 and TRBJ2-7; TRBD1 aligns across 8 bases. In germline, CDR1 is SNHLY, CDR2 FYNNEI. CDR3 length: 13 residues. Losses at the gene ends were 6 bases for V and 3 bases for J; bases not matched to a gene: 4.

The gene calls are TRBV2 and TRBJ1-3; D may be TRBD1 (6 bases). This CDR3 has 17 amino acids. CDR1 and CDR2 from the germline V gene are SNHLY and FYNNEI. The V and J ends lost 7 bases and 1 base respectively, with 20 bases between them. CDR3 DNA sequence: TGTGCCAGCACCCTTAGTACAGGGCTAGCATCTGGAAACACCATATATTTT. Translated, it gives CASTLSTGLASGNTIYF.

The rearrangement links TRBV2 to TRBJ2-2; 7 positions match TRBD1. Germline assignment: CDR1 SNHLY and CDR2 FYNNEI. The CDR3 is made up of 15 amino acids. The trim removed 4 bases at V and 4 bases at J, leaving 6 bases unmatched. Here the CDR3 reads CASSVRGQGTGELFF. The DNA for the CDR3 is TGTGCCAGCAGTGTGAGGGGGCAGGGCACCGGGGAGCTGTTTTTT.

Notes on this clone: Other DNA sequences of this sample code for an identical CDR3. For the CDR3, the DNA is TGTGCCAGCAGTGGACGGGGGAACACTGAAGCTTTCTTT. This translates into CASSGRGNTEAFF. The J gene is TRBJ1-1, the V gene TRBV2; no clear D gene. V shed 4 bases and J shed 1 base, with 7 bases lying between them. The germline V gene encodes CDR1 SNHLY and CDR2 FYNNEI. The CDR3 totals 13 residues.